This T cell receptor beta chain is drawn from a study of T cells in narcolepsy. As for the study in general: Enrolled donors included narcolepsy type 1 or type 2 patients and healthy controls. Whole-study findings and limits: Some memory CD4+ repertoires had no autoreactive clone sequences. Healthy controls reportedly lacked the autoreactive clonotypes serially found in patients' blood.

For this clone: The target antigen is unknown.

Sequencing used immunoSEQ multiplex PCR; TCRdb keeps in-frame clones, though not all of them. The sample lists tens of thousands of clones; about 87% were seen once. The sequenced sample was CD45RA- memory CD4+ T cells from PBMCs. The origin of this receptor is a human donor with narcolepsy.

The CDR3 sequence is CASGLGKGLAGGLTGELFF. The CDR3 nucleotides are TGTGCTAGTGGTTTGGGGAAAGGACTAGCGGGAGGATTAACCGGGGAGCTGTTTTTT. The genes are TRBV12-5 and TRBJ2-2; 14 nucleotides match TRBD2. The CDR3 contains 19 residues. Looked up from germline, CDR1 is LGHNT and CDR2 is FRNRAP. V lost 1 base to trimming and J lost 5 bases; unmatched junction nucleotides: 9.